The clone carrying this TCR beta chain was seen only once. Its target is unknown. These data are taken from a study of cytomegalovirus exposure and HLA in healthy donors. Findings of the study overall: The study flagged roughly 150 TCR beta chains as cytomegalovirus-associated. A later analysis found that most CMV-associated TCR beta chains appeared HLA-restricted. The classifier reportedly diagnosed cytomegalovirus status with high specificity and sensitivity.

Every donor was a healthy person donating bone marrow. The CDR3 sequence is 14 residues long. Germline V CDR1 and CDR2: SGHTS, YDEGEE. 13 Jbeta primers and 60 Vbeta primers were used for the PCR. TCRdb keeps only in-frame clones here, not all; method: immunoSEQ multiplex PCR. Here the sample spans some 200,000 clones, roughly 90% being singletons. This TCR came from a woman younger than 30 in good health and CMV-seronegative. Sequences were obtained from PBMCs. V gene TRBV5-8 combines with J gene TRBJ2-5; maybe TRBD2 (5 bases). The DNA end favors TRBJ2-7, so the J call may be wrong. The CDR3, as DNA: TGTGCCAGCAGCTTCGAGGGCCCTACCTACGAGCAGTACTTC. It is translated as CASSFEGPTYEQYF.